One sample yielded the 22 T cell receptor beta chains listed below, sequenced in a study of T-cell reconstitution after alpha-beta-depleted transplantation in children. Construction of the TCRbeta library involved unique molecular identifiers. Via MiXCR, TCRdb re-called the PCR reads, giving one row per CDR3 protein. The sample contains 200,000 to 250,000 distinct CDR3 sequences, approximately 9.5% of which appear only once. The sequenced sample was PBMCs from the stem cell graft donor, obtained from the stem cell graft. The receptors derive from a human donor who donated a stem cell graft to a child with acute lymphoblastic leukemia.

This clonotype has ten or more counts. The J gene is TRBJ1-1, the V gene TRBV11-2, with D hard to call. V was shortened by 3 bases and J by 7 bases, with 15 bases between the two germline ends. The germline CDR1 and CDR2 sequences are SGHAT and FQNNGV. The CDR3 sequence is 14 residues long. The CDR3 DNA sequence: TGTGCCAGCAGCTTGTTTGCTGCCGGGGATGAAGCTTTCTTT. Amino acids: CASSLFAAGDEAFF.

Notes on this clonotype: A junction end diverges from the germline sequence, so it may reflect a read error. The chain links TRBV7-2 to TRBJ2-7; possible D gene TRBD2, 6 bases. CDR3 length: 16 residues. Germline CDR1 SGHTA, CDR2 FQGNSA. The CDR3 reads CVSSLVGSSSSYEQYF. The CDR3 nucleotides read TGTGTCAGCAGCTTGGTCGGGAGCTCCTCGTCCTACGAGCAGTACTTC.

This clonotype has just a few counts. Here the CDR3 DNA reads TGTGCCAGCAGTCCGGACAGGGGAGCGTTGCAAGAGACCCAGTACTTC. Translation gives CASSPDRGALQETQYF. The V call is TRBV12-3 or TRBV12-4, the J call TRBJ2-5; 9 nucleotides agree with TRBD1. The CDR3 consists of 16 residues. V lost 5 bases to trimming and J lost 2 bases; unmatched junction nucleotides: 9.

This clonotype was detected ten times or more. The chain combines TRBV7-8 with TRBJ2-1, with 8 bases lining up with TRBD2. Looked up from germline, CDR1 is SGHVS and CDR2 is FQNEAQ. This CDR3 comprises 16 residues. V shed 1 base and J 8 bases; nucleotides not matched to a gene: 10. The CDR3 nucleotides are TGTGCCAGCAGCTTAGAACGGGGGGGTATGGTTGATGAGCAGTTCTTC. This codes for CASSLERGGMVDEQFF.

This chain links TRBV29-1 with TRBJ2-2, with TRBD1 as a possible D gene (6 bases). The V end was cut by 3 bases, the J end by 4 bases, with 21 bases between. The CDR3 contains 17 residues. Germline V gene sequence: CDR1 SQVTM, CDR2 ANQGSEA. The CDR3 region is CSVEAGWTEDSTGELFF. DNA of the CDR3: TGCAGCGTTGAGGCAGGCTGGACAGAAGATTCCACCGGGGAGCTGTTTTTT.

This clonotype was observed a few times. The chain links TRBV5-1 to TRBJ1-2, with 8 positions matching TRBD1. With V trimmed by 4 bases and J by 3 bases, 8 bases remained unmatched. Germline V CDR1 and CDR2: SGHRS, YFSETQ. The CDR3 spans 15 residues. The CDR3 DNA reads TGCGCCAGCAGCAAAGGACAGGGTAATGACTATGGCTACACCTTC. Residues: CASSKGQGNDYGYTF.

This clonotype was seen at least ten times. The J gene is TRBJ1-1, the V gene TRBV5-6; no clear D. Trimming cost V 2 bases and J 0 bases, with 8 bases left between them. CDR3 size: 14 residues. CDR1 is SGHDT, CDR2 YYEEEE, per germline. CDR3 DNA sequence: TGTGCCAGCAGCTTAGGGCCAATGAACACTGAAGCTTTCTTT. Translated, it gives CASSLGPMNTEAFF.

There are a few counts of this clonotype. V usage is TRBV12-3 or TRBV12-4 and J usage is TRBJ2-7, with D possibly being TRBD1 (6 bases). V was pared by 6 bases and J by 1 base, with 10 bases between. CDR3 length: 13 residues. CDR3 region: CASREGGSYEQYF. CDR3 bases: TGTGCCAGCAGGGAAGGGGGTTCCTACGAGCAGTACTTC.

This clonotype came up many times. This chain links TRBV5-8 with TRBJ2-6, with D perhaps matching TRBD1 (5 bases). The CDR3 covers 16 residues. Per germline, CDR1 SGHTS and CDR2 YDEGEE. The germline V and J ends were trimmed by 0 bases and 2 bases, with 9 bases remaining between them. The CDR3 nucleotides read TGTGCCAGCAGCTTGGAGGGCAGGGCTGGGGCCAACGTCCTGACTTTC. This translates into CASSLEGRAGANVLTF.

V usage is TRBV6-5 and J usage is TRBJ2-3, with D possibly called TRBD1 or TRBD2 (6 bases each). V lost 0 bases and J 0 bases, leaving 10 bases between the germline ends. Germline-derived CDR1 and CDR2 are MNHEY and SVGAGI. The CDR3 has 16 amino acids. In nucleotides, the CDR3 is TGTGCCAGCAGTTACTCGGGGGGCTATAGCACAGATACGCAGTATTTT. The encoded protein is CASSYSGGYSTDTQYF.

This clonotype has just a few counts. This chain links TRBV4-2 with TRBJ2-7; a possible D gene is TRBD1 (6 bases). Germline V gene sequence: CDR1 LGHNA, CDR2 YNFKEQ. The CDR3 has 14 residues. With 1 base removed from V and 12 bases from J, the gap between germline ends came to 19 bases. The CDR3 spells CASSQAELGQGLYF. The CDR3 region has the DNA TGTGCCAGCAGCCAAGCGGAACTTGGGCAGGGGCTGTACTTC.

V is TRBV6-1 and J is TRBJ2-7; D is possibly TRBD1 or TRBD2 (5 bases each). Germline V CDR1 and CDR2: MNHNS, SASEGT. Deletions cut 6 bases from V and 1 base from J, with 19 bases between. The CDR3 sequence is 16 residues long. CDR3 sequence: CASSRRTGTASYEQYF. Written as DNA, the CDR3 is TGTGCCAGCAGCCGAAGAACCGGGACGGCTTCCTACGAGCAGTACTTC.

The table lists this clonotype with a few counts. This chain joins TRBV5-6 and TRBJ1-5; TRBD1 matches 9 bases. The germline CDR1 and CDR2 sequences are SGHDT and YYEEEE. With V trimmed by 2 bases and J by 5 bases, 8 bases remained unmatched. The CDR3 runs to 16 residues. The DNA for the CDR3 is TGTGCCAGCAGCTTCTGGACAGGGGACATCTATCAGCCCCAGCATTTT. This gives the protein CASSFWTGDIYQPQHF.

This clonotype was counted a few times. The rearrangement uses TRBV30 and TRBJ2-3; 11 positions agree with TRBD2. Trimming cost V 3 bases and J 4 bases; bases outside gene matches: 12. The CDR3 contains 17 residues. Germline CDR1 GTSNPN, CDR2 SVGIG (reference sequence). The chain's CDR3 is CAWRRFSGGAYSDTQYF. The CDR3 region has the DNA TGTGCCTGGAGAAGGTTTAGCGGGGGGGCCTATTCAGATACGCAGTATTTT.

This clonotype appeared a few times. The chain has TRBV15 and TRBJ1-4; 11 bases agree with TRBD1. CDR3 length: 16 residues. Germline V lookup: CDR1 LNHNV, CDR2 YYDKDF (reference sequence). The V and J ends lost 2 bases and 8 bases, in that order; junction bases with no gene match: 7. CDR3 amino acids: CATSRRGQGATEKLFF. The CDR3 DNA reads TGTGCCACCAGCAGAAGAGGACAGGGGGCTACGGAAAAACTGTTTTTT.

This clonotype showed up just a few times. CDR3 nucleotides: TGTGCCAGCAGCTTTGGCGGGGGGGCCTACGAGCAGTACTTC. Protein product: CASSFGGGAYEQYF. The rearrangement links TRBV7-2 to TRBJ2-7; TRBD2 matches at 9 bases. Germline assignment: CDR1 SGHTA and CDR2 FQGNSA. The CDR3 length is 14 residues. Losses at the gene ends were 3 bases for V and 2 bases for J; bases not matched to a gene: 2.

The J gene is TRBJ2-5, the V gene TRBV4-2; a possible D gene is TRBD2 (5 bases). Trimming took off 3 bases at V and 4 bases at J, with 15 bases between the two ends. The germline gives CDR1 LGHNA, CDR2 YNFKEQ. CDR3 length: 15 residues. CDR3 region: CASSHISEGLETQYF. The CDR3 nucleotides read TGTGCCAGCAGCCACATCTCAGAGGGTTTAGAGACCCAGTACTTC.

V is TRBV11-2 and J is TRBJ1-1, with 7 bases lining up with TRBD1. CDR3 size: 13 residues. With 4 bases clipped from V and 4 bases from J, the junction kept 3 bases outside the gene matches. Per germline, CDR1 SGHAT and CDR2 FQNNGV. The CDR3 region is CASSSDRLTEAFF. For the CDR3, the DNA is TGTGCCAGCAGCTCGGACAGGCTCACTGAAGCTTTCTTT.

The V and J genes are TRBV20-1 and TRBJ2-1, with 13 nucleotides matching TRBD2. V shed 6 bases, J shed 4 bases, and the junction held 6 bases outside the gene matches. Germline CDR1 DFQATT, CDR2 SNEGSKA (reference sequence). CDR3 length: 15 amino acids. CDR3 residues: CSARLAGGLYNEQFF. For the CDR3, the DNA is TGCAGTGCAAGACTAGCGGGGGGCCTTTACAATGAGCAGTTCTTC.

This clonotype was picked up many times. The chain combines TRBV5-1 with TRBJ2-2; 7 bases match TRBD1. The CDR3 covers 16 residues. The germline V gene has CDR1 SGHRS and CDR2 YFSETQ. With V trimmed by 0 bases and J by 4 bases, 6 bases remained unmatched. The CDR3 DNA sequence: TGCGCCAGCAGCTTGGTGACAGGGAGCAGCACCGGGGAGCTGTTTTTT. Protein product: CASSLVTGSSTGELFF.

This clonotype has a count of ten or more. J is TRBJ2-1 and V is TRBV6-5, with TRBD2 matching 8 bases. The J segment lost 7 bases and the V segment lost 0 bases, leaving 5 bases of the junction unmatched. Per the germline V gene, CDR1 is MNHEY and CDR2 is SVGAGI. This CDR3 is built from 15 residues. The chain's CDR3 is CASSYSNSGANEQFF. In DNA, the CDR3 is TGTGCCAGCAGTTACTCGAATAGCGGGGCGAATGAGCAGTTCTTC.

The chain carries TRBV5-1 and TRBJ2-3, with D uncertain. Trimming shortened V by 4 bases and J by 5 bases, and 14 bases separated the two germline ends. CDR3 length: 14 residues. Germline V gives CDR1 SGHRS, CDR2 YFSETQ. CDR3 sequence (DNA): TGCGCCAGCAGCGCTGGGTCTGGTAGAGATACGCAGTATTTT. Translated: CASSAGSGRDTQYF.